The 10 T cell receptor beta chains given below trace back to one sample, sequenced in a study of T cell responses to AZD1222 COVID-19 vaccine (dated by TCRdb to the early 2020s). The method was the immunoSEQ multiplex PCR assay. TCRdb's version of the immuneACCESS table is confined to in-frame rearrangements and falls short of the full clone set. An unresolved V gene accounts for under half of the shortfall where checked; the remainder is of unknown origin. In all, the sample holds 40,000 to 55,000 clones, and 70% to 90% of those were seen once. 6.5% to 8.5% of the sample comes from the top ten. According to the study, the label for this sample's time point signals: about 28 days (+/-7) after the second vaccine dose. The sample in question was peripheral blood, obtained 28 days after the second AZD1222 dose. These receptors originate from an adult who received the AZD1222 COVID-19 vaccine.

J is TRBJ2-7 and V is TRBV11-2; 8 nucleotides agree with TRBD1. Trimming removed 6 bases from V and 2 bases from J; junction bases left unmatched: 6. Germline lookup yields CDR1 SGHAT and CDR2 FQNNGV. There are 14 residues in the CDR3. The CDR3 here is CASSYSTGAYEQYF. As DNA, the CDR3 is TGTGCCAGCAGTTATTCGACAGGGGCCTACGAGCAGTACTTC.

The chain couples TRBV7-9 to TRBJ2-5; 7 nucleotides align to TRBD2. Germline trimming cut 3 bases from V and 0 bases from J; bases unmatched to any gene: 4. The CDR3 contains 15 residues. Germline V gene data show CDR1 as SEHNR and CDR2 as FQNEAQ (reference sequence). DNA for the CDR3: TGTGCCAGCAGCTTCGCTCTAGCGGACCAAGAGACCCAGTACTTC. As protein: CASSFALADQETQYF.

This chain links TRBV6-5 with TRBJ2-7; D possibly corresponds to TRBD2 (5 bases). Germline CDR1 and CDR2: MNHEY and SVGAGI. Deletions cut 8 bases from V and 6 bases from J, with 20 bases between. This CDR3 spans 14 amino acids. This CDR3 reads CASRARGSGPEQYF. CDR3 in DNA: TGTGCCAGCCGCGCACGAGGGAGTGGTCCCGAGCAGTACTTC.

The V call is TRBV7-2, the J call TRBJ2-2; D perhaps matches TRBD2 (6 bases). The CDR3 extends over 18 amino acids. Trimming stripped 5 bases from V and 6 bases from J, with 25 bases between. CDR1 SGHTA and CDR2 FQGNSA come from the germline V gene. CDR3 sequence (DNA): TGTGCCAGCAGCATAAACTCAAGGCGGGACTTCTGGTCCGGGGAGCTGTTTTTT. Translating it yields CASSINSRRDFWSGELFF.

The V and J genes are TRBV20-1 and TRBJ2-6, with D hard to call. The germline V gene encodes CDR1 DFQATT and CDR2 SNEGSKA (reference sequence). CDR3 size: 11 residues. Trimming took off 3 bases at V and 8 bases at J, with 5 bases between the two ends. The CDR3 is CSASPTNVLTF. CDR3 sequence (DNA): TGCAGTGCTAGCCCAACCAACGTCCTGACTTTC.

The rearrangement uses TRBV24-1 and TRBJ1-5; weak D call: TRBD1 (5 bases). CDR1 is KGHDR and CDR2 is SFDVKD in the germline V gene. V dropped 9 bases and J dropped 8 bases, with 16 bases sitting between them. The CDR3 spans 13 residues. CDR3 bases: TGTGCCACCTCATTATCAGGGTTGGAGCCCCAGCATTTT. Its protein product is CATSLSGLEPQHF.

The chain combines TRBV19 with TRBJ2-2, with TRBD1 identical over 7 bases. After removal of 2 bases from V and 8 bases from J, the junction contained 8 bases not matched to a gene. This CDR3 is built from 15 residues. Germline V gives CDR1 LNHDA, CDR2 SQIVND (reference sequence). The CDR3 sequence is CASSIRAGGRGELFF. The CDR3 DNA sequence: TGTGCCAGTAGTATACGGGCAGGGGGACGGGGGGAGCTGTTTTTT.

This clone was counted a few times. The DNA for the CDR3 is TGTGCCAGCAGCCACATTTCGAGGGTTAAGCTGTTTTTT. Amino acids: CASSHISRVKLFF. The V and J genes are TRBV11-2 and TRBJ2-2, with D tentatively TRBD2 (5 bases). Germline lookup yields CDR1 SGHAT and CDR2 FQNNGV. This CDR3 has 13 amino acids. The V and J ends lost 5 bases and 12 bases respectively, with 16 bases between them.

CDR3 in amino acids: CASRPNTGGNTGELFF. The CDR3 nucleotides are TGTGCCAGCAGACCTAACACAGGGGGAAACACCGGGGAGCTGTTTTTT. The chain uses TRBV11-3 and TRBJ2-2; 8 bases are a match to TRBD1. Germline loops: CDR1 SGHNT, CDR2 YENEEA. The length of the CDR3 is 16 residues. Trimming at V came to 6 bases and at J to 2 bases, leaving 8 bases not matched to a gene.

The V gene is TRBV19, the J gene TRBJ1-2, with TRBD1 matching 7 bases. With V trimmed by 8 bases and J by 4 bases, 10 bases remained unmatched. CDR3 length: 14 amino acids. Germline V gives CDR1 LNHDA, CDR2 SQIVND (reference sequence). CDR3 nucleotides: TGTGCCAGTCGAACAGGGGCGCGCGGCTATGGCTACACCTTC. Amino acid sequence: CASRTGARGYGYTF.